Reported below is one T cell receptor beta chain. The antigen remains unidentified. As the sequencing template, cDNA was produced by extracting RNA and reverse transcribing it. Profiling relied on immunoSEQ multiplex PCR, and the TCRdb table lists in-frame clones only, not all of them. The table shows around 120,000 clones, with 35% to 40% occurring only once. These data come from a study of CD8+ T cells in alopecia areata. In the study overall: Oral tofacitinib, 5 to 10 mg twice daily, was given in an open-label trial.

Study-wide results and limits: Sequence data from scalp samples additionally include resident alphabeta T cells of normal skin.

Germline loops: CDR1 SNHLY, CDR2 FYNNEI. Trimming left V 6 bases short and J 1 base short, with 10 bases between. This CDR3 is 13 amino acids long. The TCR was taken from a human donor with alopecia areata. V usage is TRBV2 and J usage is TRBJ2-7, with D perhaps given as TRBD1 or TRBD2 (5 bases each). Sequences were obtained from CD4+ T cells sorted from blood. CDR3 sequence reads: CASRGDGSYEQYF. CDR3 nucleotide sequence: TGTGCCAGCAGGGGGGACGGTTCCTACGAGCAGTACTTC.